The clone carrying this T cell receptor (beta chain) was seen many times. Its antigen is unidentified. These data come from a study of early T cells in non-severe SARS-CoV-2 infection. Looking at the study overall: Sequencing used unsorted whole-blood bulk RNA, so chains lack pairing.

Individually, cDNA molecules had unique molecular identifiers attached to them. TCRdb reprocessed the 5' RACE reads with MiXCR, giving one entry per CDR3 protein. The repertoire holds fewer than 20,000 distinct CDR3 sequences, 4.5% to 6.5% seen once, with over 5.5% in the top ten. Study results and caveats: Private and CD4 specificities were missed by VDJdb matching, skewed to anti-spike CD8.

The sequence was obtained from an adult who was a healthcare worker with PCR-confirmed SARS-CoV-2 infection or an uninfected control (not recorded which). Sequencing was done on a sample of whole blood.

CDR3 in amino acids: CSARATVGVSTEAFF. DNA of the CDR3: TGCAGTGCTAGAGCCACGGTAGGGGTGAGCACTGAAGCTTTCTTT. The chain combines TRBV20-1 with TRBJ1-1, with a possible D match to TRBD1 (5 bases). Germline loops: CDR1 DFQATT, CDR2 SNEGSKA (reference sequence). Trimming cost V 1 base and J 4 bases, with 16 bases left between them. This CDR3 contains 15 residues.